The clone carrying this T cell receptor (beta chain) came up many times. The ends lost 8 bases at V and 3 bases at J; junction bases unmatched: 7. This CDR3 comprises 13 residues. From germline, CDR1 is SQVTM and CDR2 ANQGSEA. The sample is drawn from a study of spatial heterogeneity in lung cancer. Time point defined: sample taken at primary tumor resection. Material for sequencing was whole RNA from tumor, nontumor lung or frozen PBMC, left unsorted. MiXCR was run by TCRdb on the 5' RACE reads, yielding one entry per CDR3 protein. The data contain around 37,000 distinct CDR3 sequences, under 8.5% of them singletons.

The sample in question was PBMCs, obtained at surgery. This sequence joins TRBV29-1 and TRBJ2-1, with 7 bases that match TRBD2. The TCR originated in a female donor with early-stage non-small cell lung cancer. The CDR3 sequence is CSLGTTFYNEQFF. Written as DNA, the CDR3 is TGCAGCCTCGGGACTACTTTCTACAATGAGCAGTTCTTC.